This paragraph reports one TCR beta chain. The source of the sample is a study of blood T cell repertoires in COVID-19. The wider study: PBMCs, B-cell-depleted T cells, or T cells were the source of the cDNA or gDNA that made up the material.

Repertoires were generated with immunoSEQ multiplex PCR, while TCRdb's copy carries only in-frame clones and drops some. This table holds roughly 170,000 clones, approximately 87% found once. The germline V gene has CDR1 SGHAT and CDR2 FQDESV (reference sequence). Trimming stripped 1 base from V and 9 bases from J, with 13 bases between. The CDR3 runs to 14 residues. The origin of this receptor is a young woman who had recovered from COVID-19. The rearrangement links TRBV11-1 to TRBJ1-3; unclear D gene. The source material was peripheral blood. The CDR3 loop is CASSLGDGGGTIYF. Here the CDR3 DNA reads TGTGCCAGCAGCTTAGGAGACGGCGGCGGCACCATATATTTT.